The clone carrying this TCR beta chain was observed many times. No antigen is known for it. This sample was taken from a study of T-cell memory formation after mild COVID-19. Study-level findings and limits: Cross-reactive memory appears to have joined, as suggested by some responding clones showing up in pre-infection memory.

TCRdb reprocessed the 5' RACE reads with MiXCR, giving one entry per CDR3 protein. The repertoire holds 310,000 or so distinct CDR3 sequences, with more than 15% as singletons. Germline loops: CDR1 WSHSY, CDR2 SAAADI. CDR3 length: 13 amino acids. Trimming at V came to 7 bases and at J to 5 bases, leaving 6 bases not matched to a gene. The sequenced sample consisted of PBMCs or a T cell subset sorted from them (not recorded which). The gene calls are TRBV10-2 and TRBJ2-5; the match to TRBD2 covers 8 bases. This receptor was identified in a young man who had mild COVID-19 (a few samples of this study predate the infection). Cell type and time point are not known. This chain's CDR3 is CASKVGGAETQYF. DNA for the CDR3: TGCGCCAGCAAAGTCGGGGGGGCGGAGACCCAGTACTTC.